This entry concerns a single TCR beta chain. This clonotype was recorded many times. Its antigen is currently not known. Nothing much larger sits one base from this clone, and base qualities are not available. As encoded in the germline V gene, CDR1 is SGHRS while CDR2 is YFSETQ. Trimming removed 1 base from V and 6 bases from J, leaving 14 bases between the germline ends. The CDR3 starts with the cysteine, ends with the phenylalanine, and has 14 residues. The entry retains the CDR3 DNA only, 42 bases that are in frame from base 1. Blood bank volunteers in Maryland, USA served as the healthy controls. TCR libraries for sorted subsets were made from about 1 million sorted CD4+ or CD8+ T cells. Peripheral blood was subjected to Ficoll-Hypaque density gradient centrifugation to isolate PBMCs, which were then cryopreserved in liquid nitrogen. Paired sorted CD4+ and CD8+ subsets came from healthy controls, HAM/TSP patients and MS patients.

The source of the sample is a study of neurological immune-mediated disorders (dated by TCRdb to between 2018 and 2021). Study-level background: The study compared peripheral blood TCR-beta repertoires of HTLV-I-associated myelopathy (HAM/TSP) patients, multiple sclerosis patients and healthy controls using UMI-based sequencing. Alongside PBMC samples, the set of around 99 TCR-beta libraries contained longitudinal samples, technical triplicates, and paired CD4+ and CD8+ T-cell subsets that had been sorted. The cohort was made up of 68 subjects, consisting of around 15 HAM/TSP patients, some 34 multiple sclerosis patients and approximately 20 healthy controls.

cDNA was synthesized by template-switch 5'RACE using a primer with a 10-nucleotide random unique molecular identifier that tagged each TCR transcript. Each sequencing run produced over 180 million TCR-beta sequences covering 15-18 subjects. Total RNA was extracted with the RNeasy kit. The KAPA Real-time Library Amplification kit was used to amplify TCR-beta VDJ regions with primers targeting the TCR constant region and the 5'RACE anchor. A first PCR added sample indexes and Illumina adaptors, after which a second PCR increased the library yield. After purification with Ampure beads, the TCR product of roughly 650 bp was size-selected on a 2% E-gel SizeSelection system. Before pooling, libraries had their quality checked on a Bioanalyzer, their concentration measured with Qubit, and their quantity determined with the Kapa Library Quantification kit. Libraries were sequenced paired-end 2 x 150 bp on an Illumina HiSeq 2500. To increase sequence diversity, roughly 24-30% phiX was spiked into each library pool. As for the original processing: The UMI-based MiGEC pipeline processed quality-filtered reads and removed over 90% of raw TCR sequences during error correction. IMGT germline references were used for alignment of VDJ genes, and clonotypes were defined by a unique CDR3 amino acid sequence together with V-J genes. Clonal expansion, Shannon diversity and CDR3 relatedness (CalcPairwiseDistances, ClusterSamples) were evaluated with VDJtools, and phylogenetic trees were built with CLCbio workbench. A clone was classed as expanded if it had 8 or more unique UMIs, a cutoff based on coefficient-of-variation modelling across technical triplicates. Starting from the raw public reads, TCRdb applied fastp trimming at Q25, assembled clones with MiXCR and retained in-frame beta chains. Every entry covers one CDR3 protein and lists the most common genes and DNA from its rows. TCRdb's processing, not the authors' own work, is the source of the V and J calls. This sample comprises tens of thousands of distinct CDR3 sequences, more than 4.5% of them detected only once. Jointly, the top ten make up approximately 10% of the sample.

What the research found in general, with its limitations: TCR clonal expansion was highest in HAM/TSP patients and lowest in MS patients, with MS patients falling below even healthy controls. Across subjects, expanded clones never shared an identical CDR3 amino acid sequence, which suggests that the TCR-beta repertoires in every group were private.

The source material was CD4+ T cells from blood. The sequence was collected from a man aged 18 to 29 in good health. The V gene is TRBV5-1 and the J gene is TRBJ2-7, with the D call perhaps TRBD1 or TRBD2, as 7 bases match in each case. The CDR3 protein is CASSLFQGEGEQYF. The DNA sequence follows: TGCGCCAGCAGCTTGTTCCAGGGGGAGGGCGAGCAGTACTTC.